The 24 T cell receptor beta chains reported below all come from one sample, sequenced in a study of OX40 agonist ivuxolimab in advanced cancers. Generated by immunoSEQ multiplex PCR, the TCRdb table keeps only in-frame clones and is missing some. The sample includes some 150,000 clones, about nine tenths of them seen just once. Sequencing was performed on CD4+ or CD8+ T cells sorted from blood, taken in a trial of the OX40 agonist ivuxolimab. The receptors were sampled from an adult with an advanced solid tumor such as melanoma, head and neck, liver or kidney cancer.

The rearrangement joins TRBV6-1 to TRBJ2-2; D not resolved. CDR1 is MNHNS and CDR2 is SASEGT in the germline V gene. Trimming removed 2 bases from V and 6 bases from J, with 7 bases in between. This CDR3 spans 13 amino acids. The CDR3 loop reads CASSESLAGELFF. For the CDR3, the DNA is TGTGCCAGCAGTGAATCCCTTGCCGGGGAGCTGTTTTTT.

The chain combines TRBV28 with TRBJ2-5, with D unresolved. CDR1 MDHEN and CDR2 SYDVKM come from the germline V gene. CDR3 length equals 11 residues. The germline V and J ends were trimmed by 3 bases and 4 bases, with 3 bases remaining between them. The CDR3: CASSFAETQYF. DNA for the CDR3: TGTGCCAGCAGTTTTGCAGAGACCCAGTACTTC.

As to this clone: This CDR3 is also generated by other DNA sequences in the sample. The rearrangement joins TRBV6-1 to TRBJ1-2; TRBD1 agrees at 7 bases. This CDR3 comprises 17 residues. Trimming took 2 bases from V and 0 from J; bases not matched to a gene: 9. In germline, CDR1 is MNHNS, CDR2 SASEGT. CDR3 residues: CASSESRSGTANYGYTF. CDR3 nucleotides: TGTGCCAGCAGTGAATCTAGGTCCGGGACAGCTAACTATGGCTACACCTTC.

This chain joins TRBV18 and TRBJ1-1; 7 bases are shared with TRBD1. The V gene end was trimmed by 4 bases and the J gene end by 3 bases; junction bases not matched to a gene: 2. The CDR3 totals 13 residues. CDR1 KGHSH and CDR2 LQKENI come from the germline V gene. CDR3 in amino acids: CASSQGADTEAFF. In DNA, the CDR3 is TGTGCCAGCTCACAGGGGGCTGACACTGAAGCTTTCTTT.

The rearrangement uses TRBV9 and TRBJ1-5, with 7 bases lining up with TRBD1. Unmatched junction bases numbered 1, after V lost 1 base and J lost 6 bases. Germline values: CDR1 SGDLS, CDR2 YYNGEE. The CDR3 extends over 13 amino acids. Written as DNA, the CDR3 is TGTGCCAGCAGCGTAACAGGGGCTCAGCCCCAGCATTTT. As protein: CASSVTGAQPQHF.

The chain joins TRBV9 to TRBJ2-1; TRBD2 aligns across 9 bases. The CDR3 is 17 amino acids. Germline-derived CDR1 and CDR2 are SGDLS and YYNGEE. V lost 4 bases, J lost 8 bases, and 16 bases stayed unmatched. CDR3: CASSPPPTSGIRDEQFF. CDR3 in DNA: TGTGCCAGCAGCCCTCCCCCGACTAGCGGAATACGAGATGAGCAGTTCTTC.

The chain combines TRBV7-2 with TRBJ1-6; no clear D gene. Germline CDR1 SGHTA, CDR2 FQGNSA. Trimming shortened V by 5 bases and J by 5 bases, and 13 bases separated the two germline ends. CDR3 length: 15 residues. The CDR3 protein is CASSPLQLDNSPLHF. CDR3 sequence (DNA): TGTGCCAGCAGCCCCTTGCAGCTTGATAATTCACCCCTCCACTTT.

This clone occurred a few times. This chain joins TRBV28 and TRBJ1-4, with 9 bases lining up with TRBD1. Germline V gives CDR1 MDHEN, CDR2 SYDVKM. CDR3 size: 15 residues. The J segment lost 9 bases and the V segment lost 4 bases, leaving 9 bases of the junction unmatched. The CDR3, as DNA: TGTGCCAGCAGTTCCCCCGGGACAGGGACGAAAAAACTGTTTTTT. Translation: CASSSPGTGTKKLFF.

V usage is TRBV29-1 and J usage is TRBJ2-2; 8 bases are a match to TRBD1. The CDR3 spans 14 residues. The germline gives CDR1 SQVTM, CDR2 ANQGSEA. V shed 7 bases, J shed 3 bases, and the junction held 7 bases outside the gene matches. The CDR3 loop is CSADRGVDTGELFF. The CDR3 DNA is TGCAGCGCAGACAGGGGTGTGGACACCGGGGAGCTGTTTTTT.

The rearrangement uses TRBV2 and TRBJ2-1, with TRBD2 matching over 7 bases. This CDR3 has 14 amino acids. The junction had 9 bases not matched to a gene; V was cut back by 6 bases and J by 7 bases. Germline V gene sequence: CDR1 SNHLY, CDR2 FYNNEI. The CDR3 bases are TGTGCCAGCAGCTTGCGCGGGAGTGGGAATGAGCAGTTCTTC. It is translated as CASSLRGSGNEQFF.

V is TRBV18 and J is TRBJ1-5; D is uncertain. Trimming stripped 4 bases from V and 6 bases from J, with 19 bases between. This CDR3 has 16 amino acids. From germline, CDR1 is KGHSH and CDR2 LQKENI. The CDR3 sequence: CASSQSGAQSGQPQHF. CDR3 in DNA: TGTGCCAGCTCACAAAGTGGAGCACAGTCGGGTCAGCCCCAGCATTTT. Based on the CDR3 plus reference TRBV18 and TRBJ1-5, the full variable domain is NAGVMQNPRHLVRRRGQEARLRCSPMKGHSHVYWYRQLPEEGLKFMVYLQKENIIDESGMPKERFSAEFPKEGPSILRIQQVVRGDSAAYFCASSQSGAQSGQPQHFGDGTRLSIL.

The chain carries TRBV28 and TRBJ2-2; unclear D gene. Trimming cost V 3 bases and J 8 bases, with 10 bases left between them. This CDR3 has 13 amino acids. Germline V lookup: CDR1 MDHEN, CDR2 SYDVKM. The DNA of the CDR3 is TGTGCCAGCAGTTTCCCAGTAGGGGGGGAGCTGTTTTTT. This sequence encodes CASSFPVGGELFF.

The chain links TRBV14 to TRBJ2-3; D could derive from TRBD1 or TRBD2 (6 bases each). The ends were cut back, 3 bases at V and 0 bases at J, with 10 bases in the middle. This CDR3 contains 15 residues. Germline V CDR1 and CDR2: SGHDN, FVKESK. CDR3 sequence reads: CASSHGGPSTDTQYF. CDR3 bases: TGTGCCAGCAGCCACGGGGGCCCTAGCACAGATACGCAGTATTTT. The variable domain in full, with the rest retrieved from reference TRBV14 and TRBJ2-3, is EAGVTQFPSHSVIEKGQTVTLRCDPISGHDNLYWYRRVMGKEIKFLLHFVKESKQDESGMPNNRFLAERTGGTYSTLKVQPAELEDSGVYFCASSHGGPSTDTQYFGPGTRLTVL.

This chain connects TRBV28 to TRBJ2-1; 15 bases are shared with TRBD2. The CDR3 totals 16 residues. The germline CDR1 and CDR2 sequences are MDHEN and SYDVKM. V trimming: 6 bases; J trimming: 8 bases; junction bases outside the gene matches: 8. The CDR3 loop reads CASSPTGLAGGDEQFF. CDR3 coding DNA: TGTGCCAGCAGCCCGACCGGACTAGCGGGAGGGGATGAGCAGTTCTTC. Drawing the rest from reference TRBV28 and TRBJ2-1, the complete variable domain is DVKVTQSSRYLVKRTGEKVFLECVQDMDHENMFWYRQDPGLGLRLIYFSYDVKMKEKGDIPEGYSVSREKKERFSLILESASTNQTSMYLCASSPTGLAGGDEQFFGPGTRLTVL.

The chain combines TRBV19 with TRBJ1-5; 8 bases are shared with TRBD1. Per germline, CDR1 LNHDA and CDR2 SQIVND (reference sequence). The CDR3 runs 17 residues. Trimming at V came to 5 bases and at J to 2 bases, leaving 11 bases not matched to a gene. The CDR3 nucleotides are TGTGCCAGTAGTTCGAGGACAGGGCTGGGCGGCAATCAGCCCCAGCATTTT. Translating it yields CASSSRTGLGGNQPQHF.

This chain uses TRBV27 with TRBJ2-5, with 9 nucleotides matching TRBD2. TRBJ2-7 matches the DNA end more closely, so the J call is doubtful. This CDR3 spans 16 amino acids. CDR1 MNHEY and CDR2 SMNVEV come from the germline V gene (reference sequence). The CDR3 DNA reads TGTGCCAGCAGTACGCCCGGGACTAGCCCCTCCTACGAGCAGTACTTC. Its translation is CASSTPGTSPSYEQYF.

J is TRBJ2-3 and V is TRBV9; the D call may be TRBD1 or TRBD2 (5 bases each). The V and J ends lost 2 bases and 2 bases respectively, with 9 bases between them. In germline, CDR1 is SGDLS, CDR2 YYNGEE. The CDR3 length is 14 residues. CDR3 sequence: CASSVGPSTDTQYF. The DNA of the CDR3 is TGTGCCAGCAGCGTGGGACCGTCCACAGATACGCAGTATTTT.

This chain links TRBV7-2 with TRBJ1-4; D ambiguous. The CDR3 totals 12 residues. Trimming cost V 3 bases and J 7 bases, with 6 bases left between them. Germline CDR1 reads SGHTA; CDR2 reads FQGNSA. In nucleotides, the CDR3 is TGTGCCAGCAGCTTTTCCTTTGAAAAACTGTTTTTT. It specifies CASSFSFEKLFF.

This clone was detected a few times. This chain links TRBV7-3 with TRBJ2-2; TRBD2 matches 9 bases. V dropped 4 bases and J dropped 0; count of bases not matched to a gene: 9. The length of the CDR3 is 18 residues. Germline V gene sequence: CDR1 SGHTA, CDR2 FQGTGA. The CDR3 here is CASSSPGLALPNTGELFF. The CDR3 DNA reads as TGTGCCAGCAGCTCCCCCGGACTAGCGTTACCGAACACCGGGGAGCTGTTTTTT.

There are a few counts of this clone. The rearrangement links TRBV5-4 to TRBJ1-2; D is uncertain. The CDR3 extends over 13 amino acids. Trimming left V 4 bases short and J 2 bases short, with 9 bases between. CDR1 and CDR2 from the germline V gene are SGHNT and YYREEE (reference sequence). The CDR3 sequence is CASSPGPNYGYTF. DNA for the CDR3: TGTGCCAGCAGCCCCGGTCCGAACTATGGCTACACCTTC.

The chain couples TRBV14 to TRBJ2-1; 7 bases agree with TRBD2. The CDR3 consists of 13 residues. Trimming cost V 4 bases and J 9 bases; bases outside gene matches: 6. Per germline, CDR1 SGHDN and CDR2 FVKESK. CDR3 residues: CASSPAGVGEQFF. The CDR3 nucleotides read TGTGCCAGCAGCCCGGCGGGGGTGGGTGAGCAGTTCTTC.

The gene calls are TRBV19 and TRBJ2-5, with TRBD2 matching 7 bases. The CDR3 sequence is 15 residues long. The V segment lost 5 bases and the J segment 5 bases; nucleotides outside the gene matches: 11. Germline V gene lookup returns CDR1 LNHDA and CDR2 SQIVND (reference sequence). The CDR3 DNA reads as TGTGCCAGTAGTCCCCGGCTAGCGGAACAGGAGACCCAGTACTTC. This translates into CASSPRLAEQETQYF.

This chain links TRBV28 with TRBJ2-4; perhaps TRBD2 as D (6 bases). This CDR3 spans 13 amino acids. CDR1 is MDHEN and CDR2 is SYDVKM in the germline V gene. V lost 4 bases, J lost 5 bases, and 9 bases lay in between. CDR3 sequence (DNA): TGTGCCAGCAGTTCCGGGACTGAAAACATTCAGTACTTC. This gives the protein CASSSGTENIQYF.

The chain combines TRBV6-5 with TRBJ2-7; 8 nucleotides line up with TRBD2. Germline CDR1 is MNHEY and CDR2 is SVGAGI. CDR3 length equals 14 residues. The V segment lost 4 bases and the J segment 2 bases; nucleotides outside the gene matches: 4. The CDR3 coding sequence is TGTGCCAGCAGTTGGGCGGGGGGACCCTACGAGCAGTACTTC. It is translated as CASSWAGGPYEQYF.